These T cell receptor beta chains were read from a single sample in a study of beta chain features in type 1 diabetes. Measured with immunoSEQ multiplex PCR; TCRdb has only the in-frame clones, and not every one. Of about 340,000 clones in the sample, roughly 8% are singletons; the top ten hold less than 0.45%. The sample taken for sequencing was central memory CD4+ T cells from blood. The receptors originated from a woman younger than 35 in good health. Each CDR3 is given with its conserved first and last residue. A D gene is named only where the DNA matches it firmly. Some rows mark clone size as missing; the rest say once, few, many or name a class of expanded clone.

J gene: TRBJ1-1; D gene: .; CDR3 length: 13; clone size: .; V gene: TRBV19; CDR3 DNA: TGTGCCAGTAGCTTGAGTTTCTACACTGAAGCTTTCTTT; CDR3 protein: CASSLSFYTEAFF
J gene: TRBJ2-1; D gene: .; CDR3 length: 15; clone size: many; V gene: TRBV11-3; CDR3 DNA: TGTGCCAGCAGCTTAAGCCGAATGAGTGGTGGTGAGCAGTTCTTC; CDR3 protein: CASSLSRMSGGEQFF
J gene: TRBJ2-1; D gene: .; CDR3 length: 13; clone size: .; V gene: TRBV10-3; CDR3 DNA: TGTGCCATCAGTGAGTCTGGTGTTCATGAGCAGTTCTTC; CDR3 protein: CAISESGVHEQFF
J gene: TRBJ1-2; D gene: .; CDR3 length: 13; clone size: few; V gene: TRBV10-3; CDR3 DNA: TGTGCCATCAGTGGCCAAGCAGGAAGTGGCTACACCTTC; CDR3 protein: CAISGQAGSGYTF
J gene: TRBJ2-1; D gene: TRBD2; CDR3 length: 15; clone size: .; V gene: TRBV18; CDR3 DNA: TGTGCCAGCTCAGGAATAGCGGGACCATACAATGAGCAGTTCTTC; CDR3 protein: CASSGIAGPYNEQFF
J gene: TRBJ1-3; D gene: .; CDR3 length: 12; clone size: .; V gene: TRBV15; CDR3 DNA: TGTGCCACCAGCAGTTCTGGAAACACCATATATTTT; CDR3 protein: CATSSSGNTIYF
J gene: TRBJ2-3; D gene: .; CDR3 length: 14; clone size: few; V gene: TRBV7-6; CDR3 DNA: TGTGCCAGCAGCTTAGATGTTCGCACAGATACGCAGTATTTT; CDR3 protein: CASSLDVRTDTQYF
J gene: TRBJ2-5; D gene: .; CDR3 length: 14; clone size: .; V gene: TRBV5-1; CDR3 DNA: TGCGCCAGCAGACAGGGAAGCCAACAAGAGACCCAGTACTTC; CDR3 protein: CASRQGSQQETQYF
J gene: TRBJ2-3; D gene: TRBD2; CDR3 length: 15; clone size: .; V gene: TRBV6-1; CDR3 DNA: TGTGCCAGCCGACCAATGACTAGCCAAGGCGGTACGCAGTATTTT; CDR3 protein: CASRPMTSQGGTQYF
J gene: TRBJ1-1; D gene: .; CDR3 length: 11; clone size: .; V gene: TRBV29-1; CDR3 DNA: TGCAGCGTTATTCTAAGCACTGAAGCTTTCTTT; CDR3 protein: CSVILSTEAFF
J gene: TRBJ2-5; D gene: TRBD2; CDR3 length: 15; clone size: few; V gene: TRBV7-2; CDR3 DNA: TGTGCCAGCAGTAAACTAGCGGGGTTACAAGAGACCCAGTACTTC; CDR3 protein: CASSKLAGLQETQYF
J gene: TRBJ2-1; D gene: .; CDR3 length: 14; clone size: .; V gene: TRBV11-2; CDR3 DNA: TGTGCCAGCAGCTTTGGGACTTTTTACAATGAGCAGTTCTTC; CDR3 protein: CASSFGTFYNEQFF
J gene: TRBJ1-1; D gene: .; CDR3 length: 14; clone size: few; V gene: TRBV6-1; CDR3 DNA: TGTGCCAGCAGTGGCAGGGGTTTGAACACTGAAGCTTTCTTT; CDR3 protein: CASSGRGLNTEAFF
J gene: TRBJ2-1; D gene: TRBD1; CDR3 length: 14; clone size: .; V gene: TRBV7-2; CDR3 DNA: TGTGCCAGCAGCTATGCGGGACAGGGGAATGAGCAGTTCTTC; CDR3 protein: CASSYAGQGNEQFF
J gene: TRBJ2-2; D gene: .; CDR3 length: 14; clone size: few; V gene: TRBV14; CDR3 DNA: TGTGCCAGCAGTCGGCAGGCGAACACCGGGGAGCTGTTTTTT; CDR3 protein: CASSRQANTGELFF
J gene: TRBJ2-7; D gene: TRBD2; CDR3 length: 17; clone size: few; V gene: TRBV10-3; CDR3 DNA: TGTGCCATCAGTGAGTCCGGGACTAGCGGGAGGGCCGGGGAGCAGTACTTC; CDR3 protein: CAISESGTSGRAGEQYF
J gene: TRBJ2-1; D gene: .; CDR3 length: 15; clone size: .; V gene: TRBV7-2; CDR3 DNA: TGTGCCAGCAGCTTAGCACGAGGCGGCTCCAATGAGCAGTTCTTC; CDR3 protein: CASSLARGGSNEQFF
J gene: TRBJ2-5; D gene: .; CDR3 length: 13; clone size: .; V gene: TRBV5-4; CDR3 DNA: TGTGCCAGCAGCCGAGACAGCTCCGAGACCCAGTACTTC; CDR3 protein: CASSRDSSETQYF
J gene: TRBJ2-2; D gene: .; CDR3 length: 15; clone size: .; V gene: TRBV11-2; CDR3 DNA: TGTGCCAGCAGCTTGGGACTTTCGAACACCGGGGAGCTGTTTTTT; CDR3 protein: CASSLGLSNTGELFF
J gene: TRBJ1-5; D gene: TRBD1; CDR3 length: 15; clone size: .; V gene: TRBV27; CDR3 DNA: TGTGCCAGCAGTTTAGGCAGGGGGCCAAATCAGCCCCAGCATTTT; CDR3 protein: CASSLGRGPNQPQHF
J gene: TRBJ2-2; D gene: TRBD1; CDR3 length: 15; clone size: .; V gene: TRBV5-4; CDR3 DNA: TGTGCCAGCAGCTTGAGAACAGGGGTCACCGGGGAGCTGTTTTTT; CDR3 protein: CASSLRTGVTGELFF
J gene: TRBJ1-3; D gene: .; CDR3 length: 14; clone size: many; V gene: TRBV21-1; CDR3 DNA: TGTGCCAGCAGTTGCACAGGGCCTGGAAACACCATATATTTT; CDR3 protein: CASSCTGPGNTIYF
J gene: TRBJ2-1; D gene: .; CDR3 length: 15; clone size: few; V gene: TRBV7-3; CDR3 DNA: TGTGCCAGCAGCTTAAACTCGGCTAGTTTGACTGAGCAGTTCTTC; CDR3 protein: CASSLNSASLTEQFF
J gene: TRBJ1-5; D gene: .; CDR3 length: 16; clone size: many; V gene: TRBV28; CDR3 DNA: TGTGCCAGCAGTCTTTGGGGGGCGGGTAGCAATCAGCCCCAGCATTTT; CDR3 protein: CASSLWGAGSNQPQHF
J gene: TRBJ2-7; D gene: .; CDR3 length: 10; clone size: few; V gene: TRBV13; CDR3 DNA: TGTGCCAGTGGTACTTACGAGCAGTACTTC; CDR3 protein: CASGTYEQYF
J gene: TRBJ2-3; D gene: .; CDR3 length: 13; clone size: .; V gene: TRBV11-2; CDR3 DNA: TGTGCCAGCAGCTCCTCGGTAGGAGATACGCAGTATTTT; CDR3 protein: CASSSSVGDTQYF
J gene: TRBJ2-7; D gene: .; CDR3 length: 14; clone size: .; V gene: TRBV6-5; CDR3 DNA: TGTGCCAGCACCGATTTGGGGATGTCCTACGAGCAGTACTTC; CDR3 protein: CASTDLGMSYEQYF
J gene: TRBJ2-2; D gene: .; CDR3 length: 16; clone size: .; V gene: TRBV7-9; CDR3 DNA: TGTGCCAGCAGCGCCGTCCAGTCCAGAAACACCGGGGAGCTGTTTTTT; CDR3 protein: CASSAVQSRNTGELFF
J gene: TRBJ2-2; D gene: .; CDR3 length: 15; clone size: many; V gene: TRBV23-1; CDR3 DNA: TGCGCCAGCAGTCAAATCCCAGGGTACACCGGGGAGCTGTTTTTT; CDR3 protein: CASSQIPGYTGELFF
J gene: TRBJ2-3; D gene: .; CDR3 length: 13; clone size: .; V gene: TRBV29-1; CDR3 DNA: TGCAGCGTAGAATCAGACGGCACAGATACGCAGTATTTT; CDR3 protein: CSVESDGTDTQYF
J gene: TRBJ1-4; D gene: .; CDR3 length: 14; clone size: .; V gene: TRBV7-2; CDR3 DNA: TGTGCCAGCAGCTTGGGGGAGCTGAATGAAAAACTGTTTTTT; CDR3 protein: CASSLGELNEKLFF
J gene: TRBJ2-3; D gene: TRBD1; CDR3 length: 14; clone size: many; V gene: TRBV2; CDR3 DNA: TGTGCCAGCAGTGTAACACAGGGGGTAGATACGCAGTATTTT; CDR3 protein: CASSVTQGVDTQYF
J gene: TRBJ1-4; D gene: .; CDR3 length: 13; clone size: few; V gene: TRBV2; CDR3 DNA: TGTGCCAGCACGGGTACAGGGAATGAAAAACTGTTTTTT; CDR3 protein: CASTGTGNEKLFF
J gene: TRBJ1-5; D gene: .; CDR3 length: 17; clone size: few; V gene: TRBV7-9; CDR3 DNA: TGTGCCAGCAGCCGGTGGTCGGCAGATCATGGCAATCAGCCCCAGCATTTT; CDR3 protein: CASSRWSADHGNQPQHF
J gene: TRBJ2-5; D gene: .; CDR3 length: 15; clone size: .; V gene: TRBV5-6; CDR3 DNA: TGTGCCAATCGGAGGGGGTTACATGTTAAGGAGACCCAGTACTTC; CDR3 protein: CANRRGLHVKETQYF
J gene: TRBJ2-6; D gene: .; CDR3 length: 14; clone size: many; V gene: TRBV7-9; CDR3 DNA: TGTGCCAGCAAACAGAACTCTGGGGCCAACGTCCTGACTTTC; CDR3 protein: CASKQNSGANVLTF
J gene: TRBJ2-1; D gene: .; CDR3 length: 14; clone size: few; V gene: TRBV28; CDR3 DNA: TGTGCCAGCAACTTCGGCAGCGGCCACAATGAGCAGTTCTTC; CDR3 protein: CASNFGSGHNEQFF